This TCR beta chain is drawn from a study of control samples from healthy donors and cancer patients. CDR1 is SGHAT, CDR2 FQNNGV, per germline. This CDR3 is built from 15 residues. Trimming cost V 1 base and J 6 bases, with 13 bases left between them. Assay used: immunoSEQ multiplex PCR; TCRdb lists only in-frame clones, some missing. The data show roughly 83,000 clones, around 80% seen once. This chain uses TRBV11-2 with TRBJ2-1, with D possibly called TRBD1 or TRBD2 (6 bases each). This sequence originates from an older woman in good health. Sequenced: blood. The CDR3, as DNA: TGTGCCAGCAGCTTAGTAGGGGGGAACCCCAATGAGCAGTTCTTC. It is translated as CASSLVGGNPNEQFF.